This TCR beta chain was observed in a study of blood T cell repertoires in COVID-19. Germline V gene data show CDR1 as SGHTS and CDR2 as YDEGEE. The CDR3 sequence is 14 residues long. V lost 2 bases and J 0 bases, leaving 8 bases between the germline ends. Profiled with immunoSEQ multiplex PCR; TCRdb holds only in-frame clones, not every one. The sample records just over 650,000 clones, around 90% being singletons. The V gene is TRBV5-8, the J gene TRBJ1-1, with D unresolved. What was sequenced was peripheral blood. The sequence derives from a woman aged 18-29 years with acute or convalescent COVID-19. In DNA form, the CDR3 reads TGTGCCAGCAGCTTCAGTAACATGAACACTGAAGCTTTCTTT. Residues: CASSFSNMNTEAFF.